This TCR beta chain was identified in a study of blood T cell repertoires in COVID-19. Whole-study context: From T cells, B-cell-depleted T cells, or PBMCs came the material, which was cDNA or gDNA.

Authors' methods: By means of reference gene primer amplification, nucleated cell counts were estimated. Data came from immunoSEQ multiplex PCR; TCRdb stores just in-frame clones and leaves some out. That table is the source of V, J and clone size, and D and trimming were worked out from the DNA. Seen here are 150,000 to 200,000 clones, approximately 82% observed once, and the top ten hold 4% to 6.5%. The clonotype comes from a woman aged 55-75 years with acute COVID-19. Sequencing was done on a sample of PBMCs or T cells enriched from blood (not recorded which).

CDR3 sequence reads: CASSRSGLQETQYF. CDR3 in DNA: TGTGCCAGCAGCCGAAGCGGCCTTCAAGAGACCCAGTACTTC. V is TRBV7-6 and J is TRBJ2-5; D might be TRBD2 (5 bases). The CDR3 has 14 amino acids. CDR1 and CDR2 from the germline V gene are SGHVS and FNYEAQ. Trimming took 5 bases from V and 2 from J, leaving 12 bases between them.